The present TCR beta chain was sequenced within a study of T cells in Graves' hyperthyroidism and ophthalmopathy. This clonotype was recorded a few times. Per the germline V gene, CDR1 is SGHKS and CDR2 is YYEKEE (reference sequence). The ends were cut back, 4 bases at V and 3 bases at J, with 22 bases in the middle. The CDR3 covers 17 residues. Amplified TCR beta CDR3 regions came from RNA transcripts. HTBI primers were used for first-round RT-PCR of the TCR CDR3. TCRdb reprocessed the multiplex PCR reads with MiXCR, giving one entry per CDR3 protein. The sample has hundreds of thousands of distinct CDR3 sequences; 38% are singletons.

The V and J genes are TRBV5-5 and TRBJ1-1; D possibly corresponds to TRBD1 (5 bases). This TCR was sampled from a man between 18 and 35 years old with Graves' hyperthyroidism. Sequenced: blood. The CDR3, as DNA: TGTGCCAGCAGCCCTCAACCGGGGGGGAAGAGGGACACTGAAGCTTTCTTT. It translates to CASSPQPGGKRDTEAFF.